The present TCR beta chain was sequenced within a study of control samples from healthy donors and cancer patients. Profiled with immunoSEQ multiplex PCR; TCRdb holds only in-frame clones, not every one. The repertoire includes 140,000 to 150,000 clones, approximately 93% of them detected once, and under 7% sits in the top ten. With 2 bases removed from V and 5 bases from J, the gap between germline ends came to 19 bases. CDR3 length: 17 residues. Germline V gene data show CDR1 as LNHNV and CDR2 as YYDKDF (reference sequence). The sequenced sample was blood. The V call is TRBV15, the J call TRBJ2-1; D possibly corresponds to TRBD2 (6 bases). This clonotype originated in a man younger than 30 in good health. CDR3 protein: CATSRLVGREDNNEQFF. CDR3 bases: TGTGCCACCAGCAGATTGGTGGGCAGGGAGGACAACAATGAGCAGTTCTTC.